The subject of this entry is one TCR beta chain. Its antigen is not yet known. Base qualities are not at hand, and no much larger clone is one base apart. The sample originates from a study of CD8 T cells in Susac syndrome (dated by TCRdb to the late 2010s). About the study as a whole: Whether CD8+ T cell activation and differentiation in Susac syndrome was antigen driven was tested using repertoire sequencing. The study compared CD8+ T cell repertoire clonality among 12 healthy donors, 14 Susac syndrome patients and 15 multiple sclerosis patients.

Peripheral blood CD8+ and CD4+ T cells from healthy donors, Susac syndrome patients and multiple sclerosis patients were profiled using high-throughput TCR beta sequencing. Multiple sclerosis controls were treatment-naive patients with stable or active relapsing-remitting disease fulfilling revised McDonald criteria. Bulk CD8+ and CD4+ T cells were purified magnetically by negative isolation, whereas CD8+ TEMRA cells were enriched by FACS. Blood was drawn into EDTA tubes, processed within 24 hours, and PBMCs were isolated by density gradient centrifugation. PBMCs intended for TCR sequencing were cryopreserved in liquid nitrogen and were subsequently thawed in a 37 degrees C water bath. Purity of sorted or isolated CD4+, CD8+ and CD8+ TEMRA cells was at least 90%. The paper's findings and limits, for the study overall: The study acknowledged that relatively few individuals were included in the TCR sequencing and HLA analysis.

RNA was extracted using the RNeasy kit, and about 0.45 to 1 microgram was reverse transcribed with random hexamers. The immunoSEQ multiplex PCR assay, which covers 54 Vbeta and 13 Jbeta segments, was used to amplify TCR beta CDR3 regions. To correct PCR amplification bias, a synthetic template baseline was used for both primer optimization and computational correction. Per the authors' processing: Reads were annotated to V, D and J genes according to IMGT and were analyzed with immunoSEQ Analyzer, with only productive sequences retained. Clonality was computed as one minus Shannon entropy normalized by log2 of the number of productive unique sequences. Public and private clones were assessed among the 100 most prevalent clones of each patient and control. Clones were defined as Susac-specific when absent from the healthy and MS cohorts, from fewer than 1,300 published viral clones and from other ImmuneACCESS disease sequences. In-frame beta chains were kept once TCRdb had trimmed the public reads at Q25 with fastp and called clones with MiXCR. Every entry covers one CDR3 protein and lists the most common genes and DNA from its rows. TCRdb's processing, not the study's, gives the V and J calls here. This sample comprises a few hundred thousand distinct CDR3 sequences, 85% of them detected only once. Of the sample, about 0.12% is held by the ten largest clones.

The CDR3 covers 15 residues, taking in both the cysteine and the phenylalanine. Of the read, only the CDR3 DNA is kept; its 45 bases are in frame from base 1. The germline V gene yields MNHEY for CDR1 and SVGAGI for CDR2. Deletion took 2 bases off V and 4 bases off J, with a span of 14 bases between the germline ends. This TCR derives from a human donor with multiple sclerosis. The sample was CD8+ T cells from PBMCs. The V gene is TRBV6-5 and the J gene is TRBJ1-2, with the D gene uncertain. The CDR3 has the sequence CASSYASFSGYGYTF. The DNA is as follows: TGTGCCAGCAGTTACGCCTCATTCAGCGGCTATGGCTACACCTTC.